This TCR beta chain was sequenced during a study of post-analysis software for immune sequencing data (dated by TCRdb to the mid-2010s). About the full investigation: Recorded disease courses included relapsing-remitting, secondary progressive and progressive-relapsing multiple sclerosis, with some patients lacking subtype annotation. The patient repertoires were set against under 13 previously published healthy control repertoires from donors whose ages ranged from roughly 6 to 27 years. A subset of samples was prepared in parallel using single-end sample barcoding, then pooled and co-amplified after Illumina adapter ligation. Overall study outcomes, separate from this receptor: Normalized Chao1 diversity was significantly lower in multiple sclerosis patients than controls, suggesting substantial peripheral T-cell clonal expansion. The multiple sclerosis patient group was slightly younger than the control group. When samples were clustered directly using the F measure, samples prepared in the same batch co-clustered strongly, which prompted a batch-effect correction. Significantly higher frequencies in patients than in controls were found for about 5 TRBV segments, including TRBV5-6, TRBV5-1 and TRBV20-1.

On this clonotype: Its antigen has not been determined. No base quality information exists; no much larger clone differs at one position.

To demonstrate the VDJtools post-analysis software, TCR beta repertoires were profiled from the peripheral blood of roughly 14 young patients with multiple sclerosis. The multiple sclerosis patients were children and adolescents between roughly 6 and 17 years of age. Library preparation employed PCR. Instrument on record: Illumina HiSeq 2500. To reduce PCR and sequencing biases, unique molecular identifiers were built into the TCR beta cDNA libraries. Per 1 to 10 million input T cells, approximately 500,000 cDNA molecules were obtained, such that each molecule approximated one T cell. The patient libraries were prepared and sequenced using the same protocol as the earlier healthy control dataset. Samples belonging to the same batch were prepared together, multiplexed and sequenced on a shared HiSeq lane. The source study handled its data this way. Raw barcoded reads were processed with MIGEC, discarding single-read molecular identifier groups before consensus assembly and CDR3 extraction. Clonotype tables were post-analysed with VDJtools, and diversity was normalized by down-sampling all datasets to the smallest sample size. Repertoire overlap clustering matched CDR3 amino acid but not nucleotide sequences to correct batch-related cross-sample contamination. TCRdb reran the public reads through fastp at Q25 and MiXCR, keeping productive beta chains. When rows share a CDR3 protein, they turn into one entry using the most common DNA and genes. TCRdb, not the authors, supplied the V and J calls. This sample gives roughly 650,000 distinct CDR3 sequences in total; approximately 59% of them show up just once. The top ten clones comprise about 11% of the sample.

The cysteine opens and the phenylalanine closes a CDR3 of 15 amino acids. The only DNA kept is the CDR3, 45 bases in frame from the first base. The germline V gene provides CDR1 LGHNA and CDR2 YSLEER. The germline ends are 14 bases apart after V is trimmed by 3 bases and J by 5 bases. The TCR sequence derives from a girl aged 2 to 10 with multiple sclerosis. This chain joins TRBV4-3 to TRBJ1-5; the best D guess is TRBD1, with 5 bases matching. The specimen was blood. At the DNA level, the sequence is TGCGCCAGCAGCCAGGACCAGGGATTGGATCAGCCCCAGCATTTT. Its translation is CASSQDQGLDQPQHF.